These T cell receptor beta chains were read from a single sample in a study. One entry per CDR3 protein, called by TCRdb with MiXCR from the RT-PCR reads. The sample contains approximately 720,000 distinct CDR3 sequences, 11% to 15% of which appear only once. Source material: memory CD4+ T cells from blood. The receptors come from a female donor in good health, serving as a healthy control. Both conserved end residues are part of each CDR3. The order of the fields is V gene, clone size, D gene, J gene, CDR3 protein, CDR3 DNA. A D gene is named only where the DNA matches it firmly. Clone sizes are given selectively: once, few, many, or a class where the clone is expanded.

TRBV6-5	many	TRBD2	TRBJ2-7	CASSSLAGGLYEQYF	TGTGCCAGCAGTTCCCTAGCGGGGGGGCTCTACGAGCAGTACTTC
TRBV12-3/TRBV12-4	many	TRBD1	TRBJ2-5	CASSLRQGPGDQYF	TGTGCCAGCAGTTTAAGACAGGGTCCAGGGGACCAGTACTTC
TRBV7-2	.	.	TRBJ1-3	CASSSRNTGNTIYF	TGTGCCAGCAGCTCCCGGAATACGGGAAACACCATATATTTT
TRBV6-5	many	TRBD1	TRBJ1-1	CASRPQGWGMNTEAFF	TGTGCCAGCAGACCACAGGGGTGGGGGATGAACACTGAAGCTTTCTTT
TRBV28	few	TRBD1	TRBJ2-7	CASSFPDRWGPYEQYF	TGTGCCAGCAGTTTTCCGGACAGGTGGGGCCCCTACGAGCAGTACTTC
TRBV6-5	few	.	TRBJ2-3	CASSYSQPSTDTQYF	TGTGCCAGCAGTTACTCGCAGCCTAGCACAGATACGCAGTATTTT
TRBV7-2	many	TRBD1	TRBJ2-5	CASSSGQGEGETQYF	TGTGCCAGCAGCTCGGGACAGGGTGAAGGGGAGACCCAGTACTTC
TRBV7-9	.	TRBD2	TRBJ2-7	CASSLEGLGYEQYF	TGTGCCAGCAGCTTAGAGGGACTAGGCTACGAGCAGTACTTC
TRBV7-2	many	TRBD2	TRBJ2-3	CASSLLAGVRTDTQYF	TGTGCCAGCAGCTTACTAGCGGGGGTGAGGACAGATACGCAGTATTTT
TRBV7-2	.	.	TRBJ1-4	CASSPSRAVEKLFF	TGTGCCAGCAGCCCGTCCAGGGCGGTCGAAAAACTGTTTTTT
TRBV6-5	few	.	TRBJ2-3	CASSFKAPREKGDTQYF	TGTGCCAGCAGTTTTAAGGCCCCCCGGGAGAAAGGAGATACGCAGTATTTT
TRBV3-1	.	.	TRBJ2-7	CASSQVQAVGEQYF	TGTGCCAGCAGCCAAGTCCAGGCAGTAGGCGAGCAGTACTTC
TRBV6-2/TRBV6-3	.	TRBD2	TRBJ2-1	CASSSLGLAGSSYNEQFF	TGTGCCAGCAGTTCCCTCGGACTAGCGGGATCCTCCTACAATGAGCAGTTCTTC
TRBV28	few	TRBD1	TRBJ1-5	CASSLLNRGSVQPQHF	TGTGCCAGCAGCTTACTTAACAGGGGCTCCGTTCAGCCCCAGCATTTT
TRBV20-1	.	TRBD1	TRBJ1-1	CSARPGQEAFF	TGCAGTGCTAGGCCGGGACAGGAAGCTTTCTTT
TRBV3-1	.	.	TRBJ1-5	CASSQASGGNQPQHF	TGTGCCAGCAGCCAAGCATCGGGGGGGAATCAGCCCCAGCATTTT